The 14 T cell receptor beta chains given below trace back to one sample, sequenced in a study of T cells in Graves' hyperthyroidism and ophthalmopathy. TCR beta CDR3 sequences were amplified from RNA transcripts. HTBI primers were used for first-round RT-PCR of the TCR CDR3. TCRdb redid the calling of the multiplex PCR reads with MiXCR, one entry per CDR3 protein. The table shows hundreds of thousands of distinct CDR3 sequences, with more than 30% occurring only once. The sample comprised blood. The receptors here all came from a man between 18 and 35 years old with Graves' hyperthyroidism.

The genes are TRBV9 and TRBJ2-7; D is undetermined. V lost 0 bases to trimming and J lost 5 bases, with 12 bases between them. Germline CDR1 SGDLS, CDR2 YYNGEE. The CDR3 extends over 14 amino acids. CDR3 coding DNA: TGTGCCAGCAGCGTAGCCCCTCGGTGGGACGAGCAGTACTTC. Amino acids: CASSVAPRWDEQYF.

J is TRBJ1-6 and V is TRBV14; 8 bases are a match to TRBD1. J was trimmed by 10 bases and V by 2 bases; bases with no gene match: 7. Germline CDR1 reads SGHDN; CDR2 reads FVKESK. The CDR3 loop spans 15 amino acids. CDR3 DNA: TGTGCCAGCAGCCAAAGCTGGACAGGGAACTCACCCCTCCACTTT. It specifies CASSQSWTGNSPLHF.

This chain joins TRBV18 and TRBJ2-5; 8 bases agree with TRBD2. V lost 6 bases, J lost 4 bases, and 10 bases stayed unmatched. Per germline, CDR1 KGHSH and CDR2 LQKENI. The CDR3 covers 15 residues. The CDR3 sequence: CASSAGLEAGETQYF. In DNA, the CDR3 is TGTGCCAGCTCGGCGGGACTAGAGGCGGGAGAGACCCAGTACTTC.

Comments on this clonotype: Germline and junction disagree at one end, which may indicate a read error. The chain links TRBV7-4 to TRBJ2-5, with TRBD2 identical over 9 bases. The CDR3 covers 15 residues. Germline V gene sequence: CDR1 SGHVT, CDR2 SQSDAQ. As DNA, the CDR3 is TGCGCCAGCAGCCACCCAATAGCGGGGGAAGAGACCCAGTACTTC. Translation gives CASSHPIAGEETQYF.

The V gene is TRBV4-3, the J gene TRBJ1-4, with unresolved D. CDR1 LGHNA and CDR2 YSLEER come from the germline V gene. The CDR3 contains 17 residues. Trimming left V 0 bases short and J 0 bases short, with 11 bases between. The CDR3 DNA is TGCGCCAGCAGCCAAGATGAGGCACGGTCAACTAATGAAAAACTGTTTTTT. Amino acids: CASSQDEARSTNEKLFF.

A few counts support this clonotype. V usage is TRBV5-6 and J usage is TRBJ1-5, with no clear D. The CDR3 extends over 13 amino acids. Germline lookup yields CDR1 SGHDT and CDR2 YYEEEE. Trimming took 0 bases from V and 7 from J, leaving 8 bases between them. CDR3 protein: CASSLAARQPQHF. The CDR3 DNA is TGTGCCAGCAGCTTGGCAGCAAGGCAGCCCCAGCATTTT.

The chain couples TRBV10-3 to TRBJ1-2, with TRBD1 matching 8 bases. The CDR3 is made up of 12 amino acids. Trimming took 9 bases from V and 4 from J; bases not matched to a gene: 4. Germline CDR1 reads ENHRY; CDR2 reads SYGVKD. CDR3 in amino acids: CAITDRGYGYTF. The CDR3 region has the DNA TGTGCCATTACCGACAGGGGCTATGGCTACACCTTC.

This clonotype was seen repeatedly, ten times or more. Germline and junction disagree at one end, which may indicate a read error. This chain joins TRBV5-1 and TRBJ2-6, with D unclear. Per the germline V gene, CDR1 is SGHRS and CDR2 is YFSETQ. The CDR3 contains 14 residues. CDR3 amino acids: CASSLASGANVLTF. In nucleotides, the CDR3 is TGTGCCAGCAGCTTAGCCTCTGGGGCCAACGTCCTGACTTTC.

This clonotype was recorded at least ten times. The V and J genes are TRBV5-4 and TRBJ1-1; D uncertain. In germline, CDR1 is SGHNT, CDR2 YYREEE (reference sequence). The length of the CDR3 is 12 residues. The V and J ends lost 4 bases and 0 bases respectively, with 4 bases between them. The chain's CDR3 is CASSHVNTEAFF. Here the CDR3 DNA reads TGTGCCAGCAGCCACGTGAACACTGAAGCTTTCTTT. The full variable domain, with the rest looked up from reference TRBV5-4 and TRBJ1-1, is ETGVTQSPTHLIKTRGQQVTLRCSSQSGHNTVSWYQQALGQGPQFIFQYYREEENGRGNFPPRFSGLQFPNYSSELNVNALELDDSALYLCASSHVNTEAFFGQGTRLTVV.

In this sample, this clonotype turned up many times. V and J are TRBV2 and TRBJ1-3; D gene ambiguous. Germline V lookup: CDR1 SNHLY, CDR2 FYNNEI. V was pared by 3 bases and J by 0 bases, with 12 bases between. The CDR3 loop spans 16 amino acids. The CDR3 spells CASSDSGQSSGNTIYF. DNA of the CDR3: TGTGCCAGCAGTGACTCAGGTCAGAGCTCTGGAAACACCATATATTTT. Full variable domain (rest looked up from reference TRBV2 and TRBJ1-3): EPEVTQTPSHQVTQMGQEVILRCVPISNHLYFYWYRQILGQKVEFLVSFYNNEISEKSEIFDDQFSVERPDGSNFTLKIRSTKLEDSAMYFCASSDSGQSSGNTIYFGEGSWLTVV.

This clonotype was seen a handful of times. The chain has TRBV29-1 and TRBJ2-1; D possibly corresponds to TRBD2 (5 bases). V was shortened by 1 base and J by 1 base, with 8 bases between the two germline ends. The CDR3 runs 14 residues. The germline V gene has CDR1 SQVTM and CDR2 ANQGSEA. CDR3: CSVEGTHSYNEQFF. The CDR3 DNA follows: TGCAGCGTTGAAGGGACTCATTCCTACAATGAGCAGTTCTTC.

Worth noting for this clonotype: One junction end does not reproduce the germline sequence, and a read error may be involved. V usage is TRBV25-1 and J usage is TRBJ1-5; TRBD1 matches at 7 bases. Per germline, CDR1 MGHDK and CDR2 SYGVNS. The CDR3 runs 15 residues. The CDR3 DNA is TGTGCCAGCAGTACAGGGGAGAGGAGCAATCTGCCCCAGCATTTT. This translates into CASSTGERSNLPQHF.

This chain uses TRBV13 with TRBJ2-7, with TRBD1 as a possible D gene (6 bases). Germline CDR1 PRHDT, CDR2 FYEKMQ (reference sequence). The CDR3 is 14 amino acids. V lost 0 bases to trimming and J lost 6 bases, with 12 bases between them. The CDR3 DNA sequence: TGTGCCAGCAGCTTAGGCCCTGGGGGCGGCGAGCAGTACTTC. Translated, it gives CASSLGPGGGEQYF.

This clonotype was counted ten times or more. The chain recombines TRBV9 with TRBJ1-1; perhaps TRBD1 as D (6 bases). In germline, CDR1 is SGDLS, CDR2 YYNGEE. Trimming removed 0 bases at V and 4 bases at J, with 10 bases between. The CDR3 extends over 14 amino acids. CDR3 bases: TGTGCCAGCAGCGTAGAGCACAGGGCCACTGAAGCTTTCTTT. This translates into CASSVEHRATEAFF.